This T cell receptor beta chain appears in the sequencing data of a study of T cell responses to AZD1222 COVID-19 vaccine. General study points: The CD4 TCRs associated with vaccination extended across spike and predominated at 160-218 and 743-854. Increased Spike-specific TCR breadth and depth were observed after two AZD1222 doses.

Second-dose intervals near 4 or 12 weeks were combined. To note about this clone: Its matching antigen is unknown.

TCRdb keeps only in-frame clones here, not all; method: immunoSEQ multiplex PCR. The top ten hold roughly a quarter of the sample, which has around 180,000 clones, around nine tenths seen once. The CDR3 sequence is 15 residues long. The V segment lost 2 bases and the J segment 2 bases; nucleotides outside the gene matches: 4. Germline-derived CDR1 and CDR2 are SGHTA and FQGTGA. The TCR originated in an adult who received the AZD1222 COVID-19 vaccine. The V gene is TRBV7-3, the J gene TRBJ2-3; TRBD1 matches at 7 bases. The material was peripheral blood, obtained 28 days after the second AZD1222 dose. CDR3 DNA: TGTGCCAGCAGCTTAGTAGGGGGCCACACAGATACGCAGTATTTT. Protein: CASSLVGGHTDTQYF.